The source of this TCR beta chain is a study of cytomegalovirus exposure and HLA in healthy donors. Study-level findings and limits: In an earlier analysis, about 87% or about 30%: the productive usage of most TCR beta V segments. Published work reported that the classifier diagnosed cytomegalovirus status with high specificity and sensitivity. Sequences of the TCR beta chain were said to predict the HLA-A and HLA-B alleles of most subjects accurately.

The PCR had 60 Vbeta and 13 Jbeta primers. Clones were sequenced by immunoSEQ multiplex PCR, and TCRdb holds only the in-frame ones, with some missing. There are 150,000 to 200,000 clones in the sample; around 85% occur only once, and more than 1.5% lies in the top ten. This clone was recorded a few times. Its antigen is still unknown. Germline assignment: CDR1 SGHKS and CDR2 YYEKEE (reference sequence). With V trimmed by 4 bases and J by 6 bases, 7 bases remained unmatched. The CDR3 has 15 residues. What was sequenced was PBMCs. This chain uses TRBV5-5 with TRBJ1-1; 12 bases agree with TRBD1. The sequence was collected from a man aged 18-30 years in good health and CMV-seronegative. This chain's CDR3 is CASSLVGQGASEAFF. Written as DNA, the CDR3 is TGTGCCAGCAGCCTAGTGGGACAGGGGGCGTCTGAAGCTTTCTTT.